This T cell receptor beta chain was identified during a study of cytomegalovirus exposure and HLA in healthy donors. Regarding the study as a whole: Upon later analysis, TCR association rates were observed to vary by HLA locus, being highest for DRB1 and lowest for HLA-C. Being indistinguishable, some V segments were excluded, TRBV6-2 and TRBV6-3 among them.

The CDR3 is made up of 15 amino acids. Germline CDR1 reads SGDLS; CDR2 reads YYNGEE. Note on this clone: Its cognate antigen is unknown. At one end the junction does not follow the germline gene, possibly because of a read error.

Primers: 60 Vbeta forward and 13 Jbeta reverse. The data were produced by immunoSEQ multiplex PCR, yet TCRdb's version contains in-frame clones alone and is incomplete. Altogether about 130,000 clones are present, around 82% being singletons, with the ten largest covering roughly 3.5%. The TCR was taken from a woman aged 40 to 50 in good health and CMV-seropositive. The sequenced sample consisted of PBMCs. The rearrangement links TRBV9 to TRBJ2-1, with 8 bases fitting TRBD2. The CDR3 DNA follows: TGTGCCGGCAGCGTTCGAGCGGGAGAAACGAATGAGCAGTTCTTC. Translated: CAGSVRAGETNEQFF.